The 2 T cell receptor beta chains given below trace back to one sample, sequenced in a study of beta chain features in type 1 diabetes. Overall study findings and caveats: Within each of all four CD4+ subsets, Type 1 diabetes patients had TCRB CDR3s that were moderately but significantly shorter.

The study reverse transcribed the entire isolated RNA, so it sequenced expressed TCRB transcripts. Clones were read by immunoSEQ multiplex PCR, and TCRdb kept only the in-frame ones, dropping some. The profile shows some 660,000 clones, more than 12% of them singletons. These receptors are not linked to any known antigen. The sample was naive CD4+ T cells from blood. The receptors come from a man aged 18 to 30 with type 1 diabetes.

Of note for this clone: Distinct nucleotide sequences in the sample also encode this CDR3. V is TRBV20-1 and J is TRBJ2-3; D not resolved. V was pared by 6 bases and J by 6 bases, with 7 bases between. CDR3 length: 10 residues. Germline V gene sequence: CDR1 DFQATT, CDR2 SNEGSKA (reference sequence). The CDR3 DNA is TGCAGTGCCGGTATTGATACGCAGTATTTT. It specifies CSAGIDTQYF.

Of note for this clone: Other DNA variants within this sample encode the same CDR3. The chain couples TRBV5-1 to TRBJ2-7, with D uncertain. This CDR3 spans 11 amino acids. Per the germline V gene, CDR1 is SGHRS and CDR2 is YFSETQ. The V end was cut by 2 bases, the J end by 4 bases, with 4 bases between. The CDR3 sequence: CASSFQYEQYF. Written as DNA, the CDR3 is TGCGCCAGCAGCTTTCAATACGAGCAGTACTTC.